This TCR beta chain emerged from a study of PD-L1 blockade in urothelial cancer. At the level of the study: Enrolled patients had been treated previously with 0 to 3 chemotherapy regimens. At 6 weeks and at 3 weeks (second dose) after treatment start, blood was analyzed.

This CDR3 contains 11 residues. Between the trimmed V and J ends, which lost 5 bases and 6 bases, there was a span of 11 bases. CDR1 is SQVTM, CDR2 ANQGSEA, per germline. The investigators introduced synthetic TCR analog templates into each PCR as spikes. The method was immunoSEQ multiplex PCR; TCRdb's version includes in-frame clones alone and lacks a portion of them. The table has more than 35,000 clones, 82% seen once. Patients were diagnosed with urothelial carcinoma, either locally advanced or metastatic. The starting material was PBMCs, obtained around atezolizumab (anti-PD-L1) treatment. This clonotype was obtained from a man between 65 and 85 years old with urothelial cancer. The chain employs TRBV29-1 and TRBJ2-7; D remains unclear. CDR3 in DNA: TGCAGCGTTACACCCCCTTTCGAGCAGTACTTC. Residues: CSVTPPFEQYF.